This TCR beta chain was obtained from a study of blood T cell repertoires in COVID-19. Study as a whole: COVID-19 samples collected from the United States, Italy and Spain covered acute and convalescent phases. PBMCs, B-cell-depleted T cells, or T cells provided the cDNA or gDNA that made up the material.

Seattle's cohort entered during active infection and was followed longitudinally. How the authors handled the data: Estimates of nucleated cell counts were drawn from the amplification of reference gene primers. Method: immunoSEQ multiplex PCR; TCRdb's copy keeps in-frame clones and lacks some. V and J calls and clone size are as listed in that table; D and trimming were resolved from the DNA. The table has roughly 250,000 clones, around 85% seen once. Trimming stripped 3 bases from V and 7 bases from J, with 12 bases between. CDR1 LNHNV and CDR2 YYDKDF come from the germline V gene (reference sequence). This CDR3 has 13 amino acids.

V is TRBV15 and J is TRBJ1-2; D remains unclear. The receptor's source is a young woman with COVID-19, enrolled during active disease. The material sequenced was peripheral blood. The CDR3 is CATSRVKLGGYTF. CDR3 nucleotides: TGTGCCACCAGCAGGGTCAAGCTAGGTGGCTACACCTTC.